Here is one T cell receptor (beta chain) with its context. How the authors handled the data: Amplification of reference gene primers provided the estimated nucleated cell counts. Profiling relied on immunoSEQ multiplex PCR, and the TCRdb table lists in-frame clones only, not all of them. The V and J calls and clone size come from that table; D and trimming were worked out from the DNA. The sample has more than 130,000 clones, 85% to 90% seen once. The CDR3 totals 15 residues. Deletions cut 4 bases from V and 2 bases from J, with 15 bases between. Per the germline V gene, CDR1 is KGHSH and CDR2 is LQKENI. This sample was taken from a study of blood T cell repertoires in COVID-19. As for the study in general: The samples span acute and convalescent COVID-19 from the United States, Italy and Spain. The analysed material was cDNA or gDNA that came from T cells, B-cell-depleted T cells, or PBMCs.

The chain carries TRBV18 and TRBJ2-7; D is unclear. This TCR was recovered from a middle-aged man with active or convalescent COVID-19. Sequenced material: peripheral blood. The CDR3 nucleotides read TGTGCCAGCTCACAGGCGGCATTGATCACCTACGAGCAGTACTTC. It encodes CASSQAALITYEQYF.